This is a list of T cell receptor beta chains from one sample in a study of OX40 agonist ivuxolimab in advanced cancers. The data were produced by immunoSEQ multiplex PCR, yet TCRdb's version contains in-frame clones alone and is incomplete. In the table there are over 20,000 clones, more than 75% of which are singletons. This material consisted of CD4+ or CD8+ T cells sorted from blood, taken in a trial of the OX40 agonist ivuxolimab. These receptors were taken from an adult with an advanced solid tumor such as melanoma, head and neck, liver or kidney cancer. Each CDR3 is given with its conserved first and last residue. D genes are given only for firm matches.

>NA|TRBJ2-7|TRBV7-9
CASSLVVPPYEQYF
>NA|TRBJ1-1|TRBV11-3
CASSSRGGRVNTEAFF
>TRBD2|TRBJ2-3|TRBV27
CASSFLRLAGDVDTQYF
>NA|TRBJ2-3|TRBV7-9
CASSFLRTGATDTQYF
>NA|TRBJ2-5|TRBV28
CASSFFQGEGETQYF
>TRBD1|TRBJ1-5|TRBV6-1
CASSQGGEYQPQHF
>TRBD2|TRBJ2-2|TRBV27
CASSLLAGGGELFF
>TRBD1|TRBJ1-4|TRBV7-9
CASSFAGTGADEKLFF
>TRBD1|TRBJ1-1|TRBV18
CASSPISGQGMNTEAFF
>TRBD1|TRBJ2-7|TRBV7-6
CASSPRDSSYEQYF
>NA|TRBJ2-5|TRBV5-1
CASSDAQETQYF
>TRBD1|TRBJ2-3|TRBV7-8
CASSPRTGQDTQYF
>NA|TRBJ2-3|TRBV7-6
CASSPGAVLPGTDTQYF
>TRBD2|TRBJ2-5|TRBV13
CASSLGREYQETQYF
>NA|TRBJ2-5|TRBV30
CAWNAGQLAGETQYF
>NA|TRBJ2-1|TRBV14
CASSQAGGGYYEQFF
>NA|TRBJ2-1|TRBV29-1
CSVKGESYNEQFF
>TRBD1|TRBJ2-7|TRBV28
CASSFGDRYYYEQYF
>NA|TRBJ2-3|TRBV14
CASSLHTASPGTDTQYF
>NA|TRBJ1-1|TRBV6-1
CASIIGGEAFF
>NA|TRBJ1-1|TRBV11-2
CASSLIQGRLNTEAFF
>NA|TRBJ2-7|TRBV30
CAWSLGSSYEQYF
>NA|TRBJ2-2|TRBV7-9
CASSPPITGELFF
>TRBD1|TRBJ2-1|TRBV7-6
CASSLTGGILGEQFF
>TRBD1|TRBJ1-2|TRBV6-1
CASSNRGRWDGYTF
>NA|TRBJ2-4|TRBV27
CASSFSPVAKNIQYF
>NA|TRBJ1-2|TRBV5-1
CASSLDTGNYGYTF
>TRBD1|TRBJ2-7|TRBV7-8
CASSLTGGVHEQYF
>NA|TRBJ2-3|TRBV5-4
CASSLRTDTQYF
>TRBD1|TRBJ2-1|TRBV28
CASSFIGGLGNEQFF
>NA|TRBJ1-5|TRBV27
CASSSTGFYQPQHF
>NA|TRBJ2-7|TRBV4-1
CASSQSRGRYEQYF
>NA|TRBJ2-1|TRBV28
CASSLFLGETYNEQFF
>NA|TRBJ1-1|TRBV9
CASSVGGGGRTEAFF
>TRBD2|TRBJ2-7|TRBV29-1
CSVEDLASGKYEQYF
>NA|TRBJ2-1|TRBV5-1
CASSLYPGDNEQFF
>NA|TRBJ2-7|TRBV27
CASSWGQGPYEQYF
>NA|TRBJ2-3|TRBV30
CAWSGLGGADTQYF
>TRBD1|TRBJ2-7|TRBV4-2
CASSQDWTGLVNEQYF
>NA|TRBJ2-3|TRBV19
CASRSGSSVTDTQYF
>NA|TRBJ2-1|TRBV11-2
CASSLGSGTYNEQFF
>TRBD1|TRBJ1-2|TRBV28
CASSTRQGQGARYGYTF
>NA|TRBJ1-3|TRBV27
CASSPSIRGNTIYF
>TRBD1|TRBJ1-5|TRBV6-5
CASSSYRGSNQPQHF